This TCR beta chain was captured in a study of blood T cell repertoires in COVID-19. Germline CDR1 reads SGDLS; CDR2 reads YYNGEE. CDR3 length: 12 amino acids. The germline V and J ends were trimmed by 7 bases and 8 bases, with 10 bases remaining between them. Assay used: immunoSEQ multiplex PCR; TCRdb lists only in-frame clones, some missing. This table holds about 410,000 clones, around 90% found once. Sequenced input: PBMCs or T cells enriched from blood (not recorded which). The rearrangement links TRBV9 to TRBJ1-6, with a possible D match to TRBD1 (6 bases). This TCR came from a man aged 18 to 35 who had recovered from COVID-19. The CDR3 region has the DNA TGTGCCAGCGGGGGCAGTCATTCACCCCTCCACTTT. Translation: CASGGSHSPLHF. The complete variable domain, with remaining parts taken from reference TRBV9 and TRBJ1-6, reads DSGVTQTPKHLITATGQRVTLRCSPRSGDLSVYWYQQSLDQGLQFLIQYYNGEERAKGNILERFSAQQFPDLHSELNLSSLELGDSALYFCASGGSHSPLHFGNGTRLTVT.